This entry is about one TCR beta chain. The data were obtained in a study of blood T cell repertoires in COVID-19. On the study more broadly: Acute and convalescent COVID-19 samples came from the United States, Italy and Spain. PBMCs, B-cell-depleted T cells, or T cells were the source of the cDNA or gDNA that made up the material.

In the authors' methods: Reference gene primer amplification gave nucleated cell count estimates. Clones were read by immunoSEQ multiplex PCR, and TCRdb kept only the in-frame ones, dropping some. V and J calls and clone size are as listed in that table; D and trimming were resolved from the DNA. The sample includes over 200,000 clones, less than 90% of them seen just once. Per germline, CDR1 KGHSH and CDR2 LQKENI. The V and J ends lost 3 bases and 1 base respectively, with 3 bases between them. The CDR3 covers 12 residues. This sequence was found in a woman in her 70s with active or convalescent COVID-19. Sequencing used peripheral blood. The chain joins TRBV18 to TRBJ2-5; no clear D. CDR3 amino acids: CASSPGQETQYF. CDR3 DNA: TGTGCCAGCTCACCCGGCCAAGAGACCCAGTACTTC.